The 26 T cell receptor beta chains in this list originate from one sample, sequenced in a study of cytomegalovirus exposure and HLA in healthy donors. PCR was performed using 60 Vbeta and 13 Jbeta primers. The repertoire was sequenced with immunoSEQ multiplex PCR; TCRdb's copy has only in-frame clones and lacks some. The table lists fewer than 150,000 clones. Material: PBMCs. The receptors derive from a man in his late teens or twenties in good health and CMV-seronegative.

J is TRBJ2-3 and V is TRBV5-4, with D possibly being TRBD1 (6 bases). The germline V gene encodes CDR1 SGHNT and CDR2 YYREEE (reference sequence). CDR3 length: 17 amino acids. Trimming left V 7 bases short and J 3 bases short, with 24 bases between. CDR3 sequence (DNA): TGTGCCAGCCACCCGAGAGGGACAACTAGAGGGACAGATACGCAGTATTTT. Its protein product is CASHPRGTTRGTDTQYF. Using reference TRBV5-4 and TRBJ2-3 for the parts outside the CDR3, the full variable domain is ETGVTQSPTHLIKTRGQQVTLRCSSQSGHNTVSWYQQALGQGPQFIFQYYREEENGRGNFPPRFSGLQFPNYSSELNVNALELDDSALYLCASHPRGTTRGTDTQYFGPGTRLTVL.

The chain has TRBV14 and TRBJ2-3; 14 nucleotides line up with TRBD2. Germline-derived CDR1 and CDR2 are SGHDN and FVKESK. CDR3 length equals 18 residues. V shed 2 bases, J shed 4 bases, and the junction held 8 bases outside the gene matches. DNA for the CDR3: TGTGCCAGCAGCCAACCGCTCGGGACTAGCGGGAGCGCAGATACGCAGTATTTT. It encodes CASSQPLGTSGSADTQYF. The entire variable domain, with the rest obtained from reference TRBV14 and TRBJ2-3, is as follows: EAGVTQFPSHSVIEKGQTVTLRCDPISGHDNLYWYRRVMGKEIKFLLHFVKESKQDESGMPNNRFLAERTGGTYSTLKVQPAELEDSGVYFCASSQPLGTSGSADTQYFGPGTRLTVL.

V is TRBV20-1 and J is TRBJ1-2; TRBD1 aligns across 7 bases. The V gene end was trimmed by 5 bases and the J gene end by 8 bases; junction bases not matched to a gene: 5. The CDR3 loop spans 11 amino acids. The germline V gene encodes CDR1 DFQATT and CDR2 SNEGSKA (reference sequence). The CDR3 protein is CSAPGQVGYTF. The CDR3 DNA reads as TGCAGTGCTCCCGGACAGGTCGGCTACACCTTC.

For the CDR3, the DNA is TGTGCCAGCAGCCCGGACACCACCAATGAGCAGTTCTTC. Protein: CASSPDTTNEQFF. The chain has TRBV11-3 and TRBJ2-1, with TRBD1 as a possible D gene (5 bases). Trimming pared 5 bases from V and 6 bases from J, leaving 11 bases between. Germline assignment: CDR1 SGHNT and CDR2 YENEEA. The CDR3 has 13 residues.

The chain has TRBV7-3 and TRBJ1-2, with 9 nucleotides matching TRBD1. This CDR3 has 14 residues. Germline CDR1 is SGHTA and CDR2 is FQGTGA. As DNA, the CDR3 is TGTGAACGCGAAACAGGGGGCGCAGACTATGGCTACACCTTC. Its translation is CERETGGADYGYTF. Complete variable domain (other parts from reference TRBV7-3 and TRBJ1-2): GAGVSQTPSNKVTEKGKYVELRCDPISGHTALYWYRQSLGQGPEFLIYFQGTGAADDSGLPNDRFFAVRPEGSVSTLKIQRTERGDSAVYLCERETGGADYGYTFGSGTRLTVV.

This rearrangement joins TRBV6-6 to TRBJ2-7; TRBD1 is a possible D gene (6 bases). The germline V gene encodes CDR1 MNHNY and CDR2 SVGAGI (reference sequence). The CDR3 has 16 residues. V gave up 6 bases and J gave up 2 bases, with 20 bases separating them. The CDR3 DNA reads TGTGCCAGCAGGACCCGTTCCACAGGGACCCCCTACGAGCAGTACTTC. Its protein is CASRTRSTGTPYEQYF.

V gene TRBV5-6 combines with J gene TRBJ1-5, with TRBD1 as a possible D gene (5 bases). Germline-derived CDR1 and CDR2 are SGHDT and YYEEEE. V was cut by 0 bases and J by 4 bases, with 8 bases left in between. This CDR3 is built from 14 residues. The CDR3 here is CASSLVGGNQPQHF. CDR3 coding DNA: TGTGCCAGCAGCTTGGTGGGGGGGAATCAGCCCCAGCATTTT.

The chain links TRBV19 to TRBJ1-5; no clear D gene. This CDR3 contains 14 residues. V lost 5 bases to trimming and J lost 4 bases, with 12 bases between them. Germline CDR1 reads LNHDA; CDR2 reads SQIVND (reference sequence). The CDR3 protein is CASSLPRENQPQHF. CDR3 DNA: TGTGCCAGTAGTTTACCCCGGGAGAATCAGCCCCAGCATTTT.

The rearrangement uses TRBV28 and TRBJ2-3; D gene unclear. Germline V gene sequence: CDR1 MDHEN, CDR2 SYDVKM. Trimming cost V 7 bases and J 2 bases, with 10 bases left between them. The CDR3 totals 13 residues. The DNA of the CDR3 is TGTGCCAGCATGGGCACATACACAGATACGCAGTATTTT. It is translated as CASMGTYTDTQYF.

The rearrangement joins TRBV6-5 to TRBJ1-1; no definite D call. Looked up from germline, CDR1 is MNHEY and CDR2 is SVGAGI. The V end lost 0 bases, the J end lost 1 base, and 9 bases lay between the germline ends. CDR3 length: 15 amino acids. The CDR3 spells CASSYSWRGNTEAFF. In nucleotides, the CDR3 is TGTGCCAGCAGTTACTCGTGGCGGGGGAACACTGAAGCTTTCTTT.

J is TRBJ2-7 and V is TRBV27; 9 positions agree with TRBD1. Germline CDR1 reads MNHEY; CDR2 reads SMNVEV (reference sequence). The CDR3 sequence is 14 residues long. The V gene end was trimmed by 1 base and the J gene end by 5 bases; junction bases not matched to a gene: 3. The CDR3: CASSLWDRAHEQYF. In nucleotides, the CDR3 is TGTGCCAGCAGTTTATGGGACAGGGCCCACGAGCAGTACTTC.

The V and J genes are TRBV5-6 and TRBJ2-2, with TRBD2 identical over 12 bases. CDR1 is SGHDT, CDR2 YYEEEE, per germline. With V trimmed by 4 bases and J by 1 base, 5 bases remained unmatched. This CDR3 has 17 residues. CDR3 protein: CASSTGLAGLNTGELFF. The CDR3 nucleotides read TGTGCCAGCAGCACGGGACTAGCGGGCTTGAACACCGGGGAGCTGTTTTTT.

The rearrangement joins TRBV5-4 to TRBJ2-2; 10 bases fit TRBD2. Per germline, CDR1 SGHNT and CDR2 YYREEE (reference sequence). There are 16 residues in the CDR3. V shed 3 bases and J 4 bases; nucleotides not matched to a gene: 6. This CDR3 is CASSSISGGATGELFF. In DNA form, the CDR3 reads TGTGCCAGCAGCTCGATCAGCGGGGGGGCCACCGGGGAGCTGTTTTTT. The complete variable domain, with remaining parts taken from reference TRBV5-4 and TRBJ2-2, reads ETGVTQSPTHLIKTRGQQVTLRCSSQSGHNTVSWYQQALGQGPQFIFQYYREEENGRGNFPPRFSGLQFPNYSSELNVNALELDDSALYLCASSSISGGATGELFFGEGSRLTVL.

The V call is TRBV5-4, the J call TRBJ2-4; 8 positions agree with TRBD1. Trimming at V came to 2 bases and at J to 2 bases, leaving 6 bases not matched to a gene. From germline, CDR1 is SGHNT and CDR2 YYREEE (reference sequence). CDR3 length: 16 amino acids. Here the CDR3 DNA reads TGTGCCAGCAGCTTTGGACAGGGTGGCTCCAAAAACATTCAGTACTTC. As protein: CASSFGQGGSKNIQYF. Combining the CDR3 with reference TRBV5-4 and TRBJ2-4 gives the whole variable domain ETGVTQSPTHLIKTRGQQVTLRCSSQSGHNTVSWYQQALGQGPQFIFQYYREEENGRGNFPPRFSGLQFPNYSSELNVNALELDDSALYLCASSFGQGGSKNIQYFGAGTRLSVL.

The rearrangement links TRBV6-6 to TRBJ2-7; 10 bases line up with TRBD2. Germline V lookup: CDR1 MNHNY, CDR2 SVGAGI (reference sequence). This CDR3 is built from 15 residues. V gave up 7 bases and J gave up 0 bases; unmatched junction bases: 6. CDR3 region: CASNNPSGSSYEQYF. The DNA for the CDR3 is TGTGCCAGCAATAACCCTAGCGGGAGCTCCTACGAGCAGTACTTC.

The chain links TRBV20-1 to TRBJ2-7; the D gene is possibly TRBD1 (6 bases). V was clipped by 6 bases and J by 8 bases, with 11 bases between them. CDR1 and CDR2 from the germline V gene are DFQATT and SNEGSKA (reference sequence). The CDR3 is 10 residues long. The CDR3 nucleotides are TGCAGTGCACCGGACAGCAAGCAGTACTTC. Translated: CSAPDSKQYF.

The genes are TRBV7-3 and TRBJ2-7; a weak D match, TRBD1 (6 bases). The V end was cut by 5 bases, the J end by 10 bases, with 15 bases between. The germline gives CDR1 SGHTA, CDR2 FQGTGA. There are 12 residues in the CDR3. CDR3 in DNA: TGTGCCAGCAGCCCAGAGGGACACGTTCAGTACTTC. Its protein is CASSPEGHVQYF.

V usage is TRBV5-8 and J usage is TRBJ2-3; 7 bases align to TRBD1. The length of the CDR3 is 15 residues. With 4 bases clipped from V and 3 bases from J, the junction kept 8 bases outside the gene matches. Per germline, CDR1 SGHTS and CDR2 YDEGEE. This chain's CDR3 is CASSTGTAETDTQYF. CDR3 in DNA: TGTGCCAGCAGCACTGGGACAGCGGAAACAGATACGCAGTATTTT.

The V call is TRBV6-6, the J call TRBJ2-1; D unclear. Germline loops: CDR1 MNHNY, CDR2 SVGAGI (reference sequence). V was pared by 7 bases and J by 7 bases, with 8 bases between. The CDR3 spans 11 residues. The chain's CDR3 is CASNPGNEQFF. The CDR3 DNA is TGTGCCAGCAATCCGGGTAATGAGCAGTTCTTC.

The V call is TRBV5-1, the J call TRBJ1-5; possible D gene TRBD1, 6 bases. Trimming stripped 4 bases from V and 4 bases from J, with 12 bases between. Germline CDR1 is SGHRS and CDR2 is YFSETQ. CDR3 length equals 14 residues. The CDR3 loop is CASSTTGPNQPQHF. The CDR3 nucleotides are TGCGCCAGCAGCACGACAGGTCCGAATCAGCCCCAGCATTTT.

The V and J genes are TRBV25-1 and TRBJ2-6, with D hard to call. The V and J ends lost 5 bases and 1 base respectively, with 3 bases between them. CDR3 size: 13 residues. The germline V gene has CDR1 MGHDK and CDR2 SYGVNS. The CDR3 loop is CASSPSGANVLTF. CDR3 sequence (DNA): TGTGCCAGCAGTCCTTCTGGGGCCAACGTCCTGACTTTC.

This CDR3 is CASSYSSGVNTEAFF. The CDR3 DNA sequence: TGTGCCAGCAGTTACTCGTCAGGGGTGAACACTGAAGCTTTCTTT. V is TRBV6-5 and J is TRBJ1-1; maybe TRBD1 (6 bases). CDR1 and CDR2 from the germline V gene are MNHEY and SVGAGI. The length of the CDR3 is 15 residues. The ends were cut back, 0 bases at V and 0 bases at J, with 8 bases in the middle.

The chain couples TRBV10-3 to TRBJ1-1, with TRBD1 identical over 8 bases. The CDR3 consists of 15 residues. Germline CDR1 reads ENHRY; CDR2 reads SYGVKD. V dropped 3 bases and J dropped 0; count of bases not matched to a gene: 3. The DNA for the CDR3 is TGTGCCATCAGTGAAGCGGACAGGGTGAACACTGAAGCTTTCTTT. The encoded protein is CAISEADRVNTEAFF.

The rearrangement uses TRBV11-2 and TRBJ2-7; weak D call: TRBD1 (7 bases). The CDR3 covers 16 residues. Looked up from germline, CDR1 is SGHAT and CDR2 is FQNNGV. V gave up 5 bases and J gave up 1 base, with 18 bases separating them. The CDR3 DNA reads as TGTGCCAGCAGCACCCGACAGGGACTGATATCCTACGAGCAGTACTTC. It specifies CASSTRQGLISYEQYF.

This chain uses TRBV9 with TRBJ1-2, with D unresolved. V lost 4 bases to trimming and J lost 5 bases, with 18 bases between them. CDR1 and CDR2 (germline): SGDLS, YYNGEE. The CDR3 contains 15 residues. The CDR3: CASSPSTAGPYGYTF. The CDR3 DNA reads TGTGCCAGCAGCCCAAGCACGGCAGGTCCTTATGGCTACACCTTC.

The rearrangement links TRBV5-4 to TRBJ2-7, with unresolved D. V lost 2 bases to trimming and J lost 4 bases, with 7 bases between them. The germline CDR1 and CDR2 sequences are SGHNT and YYREEE (reference sequence). The CDR3 runs to 12 residues. The CDR3 nucleotides read TGTGCCAGCAGCTTTAACAGTTACGAGCAGTACTTC. Translated, it gives CASSFNSYEQYF. Together with reference TRBV5-4 and TRBJ2-7, the CDR3 gives the full variable domain: ETGVTQSPTHLIKTRGQQVTLRCSSQSGHNTVSWYQQALGQGPQFIFQYYREEENGRGNFPPRFSGLQFPNYSSELNVNALELDDSALYLCASSFNSYEQYFGPGTRLTVT.